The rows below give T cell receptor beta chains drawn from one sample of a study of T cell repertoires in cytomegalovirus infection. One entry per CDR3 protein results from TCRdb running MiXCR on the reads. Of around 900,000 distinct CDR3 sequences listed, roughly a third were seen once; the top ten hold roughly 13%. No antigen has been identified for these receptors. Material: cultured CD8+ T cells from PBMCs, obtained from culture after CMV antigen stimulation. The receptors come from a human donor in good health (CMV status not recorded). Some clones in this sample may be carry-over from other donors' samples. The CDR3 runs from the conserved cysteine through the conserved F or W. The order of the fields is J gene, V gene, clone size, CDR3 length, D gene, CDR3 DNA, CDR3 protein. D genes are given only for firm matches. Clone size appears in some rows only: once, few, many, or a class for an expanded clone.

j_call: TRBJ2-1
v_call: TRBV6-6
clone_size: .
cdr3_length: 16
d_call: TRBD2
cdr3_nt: TGTGCCAGCAGCAAAAGGGCGGGGGGGCCCTACAATGAGCAGTTCTTC
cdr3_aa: CASSKRAGGPYNEQFF

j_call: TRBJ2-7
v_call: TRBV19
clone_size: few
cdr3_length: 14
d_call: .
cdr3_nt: TGTGCCAGTAGTCCAGGGACATCTACCTACGAGCAGTACTTC
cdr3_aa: CASSPGTSTYEQYF

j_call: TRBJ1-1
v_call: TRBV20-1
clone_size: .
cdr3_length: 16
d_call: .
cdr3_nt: TGCAGTGCTAGAGATATATTCGGGACACTGAACACTGAAGCTTTCTTT
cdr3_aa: CSARDIFGTLNTEAFF

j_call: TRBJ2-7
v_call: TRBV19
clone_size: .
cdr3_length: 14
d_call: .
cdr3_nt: TGTGCCAGTAGTACCCCCGGGACCGACTACGAGCAGTACTTC
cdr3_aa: CASSTPGTDYEQYF

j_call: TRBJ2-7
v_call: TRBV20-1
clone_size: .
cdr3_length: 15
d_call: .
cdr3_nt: TGCAGTGCTAGAGATGTTACCGGGACCTCATACGAGCAGTACTTC
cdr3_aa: CSARDVTGTSYEQYF

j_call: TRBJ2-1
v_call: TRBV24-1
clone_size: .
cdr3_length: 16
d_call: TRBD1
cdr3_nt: TGTGCCACCAGTGATAGTACAGGGGGCTTTTACAATGAGCAGTTCTTC
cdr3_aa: CATSDSTGGFYNEQFF

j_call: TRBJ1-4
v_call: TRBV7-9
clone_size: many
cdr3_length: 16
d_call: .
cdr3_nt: TGTGCCAGCAGCTTCCCCGATAGGGGCGCGAATGAAAAACTGTTTTTT
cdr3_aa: CASSFPDRGANEKLFF

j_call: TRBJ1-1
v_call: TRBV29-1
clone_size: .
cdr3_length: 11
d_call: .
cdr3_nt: TGCAGCGTCAACACCGTTGGTGAAGCTTTCTTT
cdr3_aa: CSVNTVGEAFF

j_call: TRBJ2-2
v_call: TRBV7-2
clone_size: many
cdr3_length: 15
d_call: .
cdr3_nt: TGTGCCAGCAGCTTAGTCCGCAGGCCGACCGGGGAGCTGTTTTTT
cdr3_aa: CASSLVRRPTGELFF

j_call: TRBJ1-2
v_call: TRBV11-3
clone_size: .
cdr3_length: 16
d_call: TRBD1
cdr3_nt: TGTGCCAGCAGCCAAAACCTAAGGGACAGGGGGTATGGCTACACCTTC
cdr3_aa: CASSQNLRDRGYGYTF

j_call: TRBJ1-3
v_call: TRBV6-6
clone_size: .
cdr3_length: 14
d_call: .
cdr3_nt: TGTGCCAGCAGTTACGAAGGGGGTAGAGACACCATATATTTT
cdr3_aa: CASSYEGGRDTIYF

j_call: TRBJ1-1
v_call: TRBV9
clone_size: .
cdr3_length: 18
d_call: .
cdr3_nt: TGTGCCAGCAGCGCCCCGATCGGTGGAGGGACCGCGAACACTGAAGCTTTCTTT
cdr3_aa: CASSAPIGGGTANTEAFF

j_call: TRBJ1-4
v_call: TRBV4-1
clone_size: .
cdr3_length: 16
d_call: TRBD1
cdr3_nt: TGCGCCAGCAGCCAAGATCGGACAGGGAGTAATGAAAAACTGTTTTTT
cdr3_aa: CASSQDRTGSNEKLFF